This is a list of T cell receptor beta chains from one sample in a study of T cell responses to AZD1222 COVID-19 vaccine. The data were produced by immunoSEQ multiplex PCR, yet TCRdb's version contains in-frame clones alone and is incomplete. The sample has tens of thousands of clones; approximately 82% are singletons. Sequences were derived from peripheral blood, sampled on day 0 of AZD1222 vaccination. Receptors were obtained from an adult in good health. Each CDR3 is given with its conserved first and last residue. The D gene is left open where the match is weak. Some rows have no size entry. The others give once, few or many, or a class for an expanded clone.

abundance,v_gene,d_gene,j_gene,CDR3nt,CDR3aa
.,TRBV21-1,.,TRBJ1-4,TGTGCCAACCTAGAACGGGGGGGCACTAATGAAAAACTGTTTTTT,CANLERGGTNEKLFF
.,TRBV5-5,.,TRBJ2-3,TGTGCCAGCAGCTTGTTACAGTCCACAGATACGCAGTATTTT,CASSLLQSTDTQYF
.,TRBV20-1,.,TRBJ1-2,TGCAGTGCGACAGCCTACTATGGCTACACCTTC,CSATAYYGYTF
once,TRBV28,.,TRBJ2-1,TGTGCCAGCAGTTTATGGGCTAGCGACAATGAGCAGTTCTTC,CASSLWASDNEQFF
once,TRBV11-2,.,TRBJ1-3,TGTGCCAGCAGGCGAGGGGTCGGAAACACCATATATTTT,CASRRGVGNTIYF
.,TRBV7-3,TRBD1,TRBJ1-1,TGTGCCAGCAGCTCAGGGGGCAGGAACACTGAAGCTTTCTTT,CASSSGGRNTEAFF
.,TRBV19,TRBD1,TRBJ1-6,TGTGCCAGTAGTGAGGGACAGGGCCGAGGATCACCCCTCCACTTT,CASSEGQGRGSPLHF
.,TRBV27,.,TRBJ2-5,TGTGCCAGCAGTTTATCGGGATCCGCGGAGACCCAGTACTTC,CASSLSGSAETQYF
.,TRBV19,TRBD1,TRBJ2-7,TGTGCCAGTAGTAGTGGGACAGGCTCCTACGAGCAGTACTTC,CASSSGTGSYEQYF
.,TRBV3-1/TRBV3-2,.,TRBJ2-3,TGTGCCAGCAGCCCCGAGGGAGATACGCAGTATTTT,CASSPEGDTQYF
.,TRBV7-3,TRBD1,TRBJ1-6,TGTGCCAGCAGCTCAGGGACAGCTAATTCACCCCTCCACTTT,CASSSGTANSPLHF
.,TRBV29-1,.,TRBJ2-7,TGCAGCGTTGCTACCTACGAGCAGTACTTC,CSVATYEQYF
.,TRBV6-5,.,TRBJ2-1,TGTGCCAGCAGTTACCTCCGGCGGATAAACAATGAGCAGTTCTTC,CASSYLRRINNEQFF
.,TRBV4-3,.,TRBJ1-2,TGCGCCAGCAGCCCAGGTGGAGGCTATTCTTATGGCTACACCTTC,CASSPGGGYSYGYTF
.,TRBV10-3,.,TRBJ1-1,TGTGCCACTGTGGCGGGAGGGAACACTGAAGCTTTCTTT,CATVAGGNTEAFF